This TCR beta chain was captured in a study of glioma-infiltrating T cells. This clonotype was counted once. This sequence may be a read error, since a much larger clone differs from it by one base. TCR alpha and beta CDR3 regions were amplified from RNA using iRepertoire nested multiplex PCR. For one-step reverse transcription and amplification, 100-400 ng of tissue mRNA or PBMC total RNA was used. Via MiXCR, TCRdb re-called the multiplex PCR reads, giving one row per CDR3 protein. In the table there are a few thousand distinct CDR3 sequences, roughly 30% of which are singletons. The sample comprised glioma tissue, nonneoplastic brain tissue, or PBMCs (not recorded which). This sequence was found in a human donor with low-grade glioma or glioblastoma, undergoing nonglioma brain surgery, or in good health (not recorded which).

CDR3 sequence: CASTDKDSSTNYGYTF. CDR3 sequence (DNA): TGTGCCAGCACCGACAAGGACTCTTCAACTAACTATGGCTACACCTTC. This rearrangement joins TRBV3-1 to TRBJ1-2, with D unresolved. Trimming left V 7 bases short and J 0 bases short, with 18 bases between. Germline V gives CDR1 LGHDT, CDR2 YNNKEL (reference sequence). This CDR3 contains 16 residues.